This T cell receptor (beta chain) is from a study of blood T cells in healthy people across ages. A second PCR, run for 7 to 11 cycles, used a sample-barcoded 5' primer plus a J-beta primer mix. MiXCR, run by TCRdb on the 5' RACE reads, gives a single entry per CDR3 protein. The table lists approximately 1.5 million distinct CDR3 sequences, 35% to 45% of them singletons. The sequenced sample was blood. The origin of this receptor is a woman between 18 and 30 years old in good health.

CDR3 nucleotides: TGTGCCAGCAGCTTAGATCATGGACGAGCGGGGAGTTTTGAGCAGTTCTTC. Its translation is CASSLDHGRAGSFEQFF. The V call is TRBV11-2, the J call TRBJ2-1, with 7 bases aligning to TRBD2. The germline gives CDR1 SGHAT, CDR2 FQNNGV. Trimming at V came to 0 bases and at J to 9 bases, leaving 14 bases not matched to a gene. This CDR3 region has 17 residues.